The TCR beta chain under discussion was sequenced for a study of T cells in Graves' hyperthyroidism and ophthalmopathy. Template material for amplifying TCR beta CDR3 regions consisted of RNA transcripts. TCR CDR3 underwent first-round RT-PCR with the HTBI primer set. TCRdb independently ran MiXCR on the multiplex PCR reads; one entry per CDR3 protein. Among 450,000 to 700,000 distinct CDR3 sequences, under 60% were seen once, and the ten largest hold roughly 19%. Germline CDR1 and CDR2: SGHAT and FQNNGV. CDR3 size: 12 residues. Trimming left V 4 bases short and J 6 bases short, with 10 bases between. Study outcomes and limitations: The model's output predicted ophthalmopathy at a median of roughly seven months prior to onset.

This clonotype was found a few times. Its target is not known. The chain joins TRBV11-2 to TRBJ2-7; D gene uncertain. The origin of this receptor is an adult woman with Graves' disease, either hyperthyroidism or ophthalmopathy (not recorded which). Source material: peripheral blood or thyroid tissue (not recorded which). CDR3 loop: CASSYTPGEQYF. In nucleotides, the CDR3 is TGTGCCAGCAGCTACACCCCAGGCGAGCAGTACTTC. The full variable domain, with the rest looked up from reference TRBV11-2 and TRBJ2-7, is EAGVAQSPRYKIIEKRQSVAFWCNPISGHATLYWYQQILGQGPKLLIQFQNNGVVDDSQLPKDRFSAERLKGVDSTLKIQPAKLEDSAVYLCASSYTPGEQYFGPGTRLTVT.